One sample yielded the 7 T cell receptor beta chains listed below, sequenced in a study of T cell responses to AZD1222 COVID-19 vaccine. Data came from immunoSEQ multiplex PCR; TCRdb stores just in-frame clones and leaves some out. The top ten clones hold roughly 8.9% of a sample with more than 100,000 clones, 85% to 90% of them seen once. The source was peripheral blood, collected on day 0 of AZD1222 vaccination. The receptor set was obtained from an adult in good health.

This chain links TRBV9 with TRBJ2-1; TRBD2 is a possible D gene (5 bases). The germline CDR1 and CDR2 sequences are SGDLS and YYNGEE. The V end lost 4 bases, the J end lost 0 bases, and 17 bases lay between the germline ends. The CDR3 has 17 amino acids. In DNA, the CDR3 is TGTGCCAGCAGCCCCGGTGGAGGCCCCAGCTCCTACAATGAGCAGTTCTTC. It is translated as CASSPGGGPSSYNEQFF.

The chain recombines TRBV29-1 with TRBJ2-1; possible D gene TRBD2, 6 bases. Between the trimmed V and J ends, which lost 5 bases and 9 bases, there was a span of 20 bases. There are 14 residues in the CDR3. Germline-derived CDR1 and CDR2 are SQVTM and ANQGSEA. CDR3 DNA sequence: TGCAGCGTTCTGACAGTAGCGGACTGGGGTGAGCAGTTCTTC. Translation: CSVLTVADWGEQFF.

V is TRBV4-2 and J is TRBJ1-5; 12 bases map to TRBD1. V lost 0 bases, J lost 0 bases, and 6 bases stayed unmatched. Germline CDR1 reads LGHNA; CDR2 reads YNFKEQ. This CDR3 has 19 residues. CDR3 nucleotide sequence: TGTGCCAGCAGCCAAGATCCGGGACAGGGGGCGAGTAGCAATCAGCCCCAGCATTTT. Protein sequence: CASSQDPGQGASSNQPQHF.

V usage is TRBV4-2 and J usage is TRBJ2-7; D is unresolved. Germline CDR1 and CDR2: LGHNA and YNFKEQ. V was shortened by 0 bases and J by 5 bases, with 11 bases between the two germline ends. CDR3 size: 14 residues. The CDR3 bases are TGTGCCAGCAGCCAAGATATGGCGCCGAACGAGCAGTACTTC. This encodes CASSQDMAPNEQYF.

V is TRBV5-1 and J is TRBJ1-1, with D perhaps matching TRBD1 (6 bases). The ends were cut back, 4 bases at V and 5 bases at J, with 15 bases in the middle. The germline V gene encodes CDR1 SGHRS and CDR2 YFSETQ. This CDR3 comprises 14 residues. The CDR3 loop reads CASSLVRGYTEAFF. The CDR3 DNA is TGCGCCAGCAGCCTGGTCAGGGGCTATACTGAAGCTTTCTTT.

V gene TRBV7-9 combines with J gene TRBJ1-2; D ambiguous. The CDR3 runs 13 residues. Trimming removed 5 bases at V and 0 bases at J, with 7 bases between. Germline values: CDR1 SEHNR, CDR2 FQNEAQ (reference sequence). The CDR3 here is CASSADTNYGYTF. The CDR3 DNA reads as TGTGCCAGCAGCGCCGACACTAACTATGGCTACACCTTC.

The chain joins TRBV2 to TRBJ2-7; TRBD1 agrees at 7 bases. The CDR3 sequence is 14 residues long. Trimming at V came to 6 bases and at J to 4 bases, leaving 9 bases not matched to a gene. CDR1 and CDR2 from the germline V gene are SNHLY and FYNNEI. In DNA form, the CDR3 reads TGTGCCAGCAGAACGGGACAGACCTTTTACGAGCAGTACTTC. Protein product: CASRTGQTFYEQYF.